This passage covers 5 T cell receptor beta chains from one sample sequenced in a study of blood T cell repertoires in COVID-19. Sequenced by immunoSEQ multiplex PCR; TCRdb stores in-frame clones only, minus some. The table includes approximately 130,000 clones, more than 60% detected once. The source material was peripheral blood. These receptors originate from a woman in her seventies with acute or convalescent COVID-19.

This clone was detected once. The chain is built from TRBV7-2 and TRBJ2-3; weak D call: TRBD1 (5 bases). Trimming removed 5 bases at V and 7 bases at J, with 16 bases between. The CDR3 contains 14 residues. Germline lookup yields CDR1 SGHTA and CDR2 FQGNSA. This CDR3 is CASSPRWGAHTQYF. The CDR3 nucleotides read TGTGCCAGCAGCCCGAGGTGGGGCGCACATACGCAGTATTTT.

The chain carries TRBV28 and TRBJ2-3; the match to TRBD1 covers 7 bases. The CDR3 covers 14 residues. J gave up 5 bases and V 2 bases, and 4 bases lay outside the gene matches. Germline CDR1 is MDHEN and CDR2 is SYDVKM. CDR3 region: CASSLQGVLDTQYF. CDR3 in DNA: TGTGCCAGCAGTTTACAGGGGGTGTTAGATACGCAGTATTTT. Drawing the rest from reference TRBV28 and TRBJ2-3, the complete variable domain is DVKVTQSSRYLVKRTGEKVFLECVQDMDHENMFWYRQDPGLGLRLIYFSYDVKMKEKGDIPEGYSVSREKKERFSLILESASTNQTSMYLCASSLQGVLDTQYFGPGTRLTVL.

The chain carries TRBV19 and TRBJ1-5; perhaps TRBD1 as D (5 bases). CDR1 is LNHDA, CDR2 SQIVND, per germline (reference sequence). The CDR3 is made up of 14 amino acids. The V end lost 6 bases, the J end lost 9 bases, and 18 bases lay between the germline ends. The CDR3 protein is CASRMDISNGPQHF. DNA for the CDR3: TGTGCCAGTAGGATGGACATTTCAAATGGGCCCCAGCATTTT.

This chain links TRBV18 with TRBJ2-5, with D unresolved. V was trimmed by 3 bases and J by 1 base, leaving 12 bases between them. Per germline, CDR1 KGHSH and CDR2 LQKENI. CDR3 length equals 15 residues. In nucleotides, the CDR3 is TGTGCCAGCTCACCTGGTAGTACGGGCCAAGAGACCCAGTACTTC. This sequence encodes CASSPGSTGQETQYF.

The chain carries TRBV15 and TRBJ1-2, with 10 bases identical to TRBD1. Looked up from germline, CDR1 is LNHNV and CDR2 is YYDKDF (reference sequence). J was trimmed by 2 bases and V by 0 bases; bases with no gene match: 15. The CDR3 is 20 amino acids. CDR3 sequence: CATSRDLVGIPGQGNYGYTF. In nucleotides, the CDR3 is TGTGCCACCAGCAGAGATTTGGTGGGTATTCCGGGACAGGGGAACTATGGCTACACCTTC.